Only one count was recorded for the clone carrying this T cell receptor (beta chain). What it recognizes is unknown. The data belong to a study of T cell responses to AZD1222 COVID-19 vaccine. Overall study findings and caveats: Baseline seropositivity occurred in only 5 to 7 AZD1222 recipients. After the peak T cell response, and only then, were repertoires sampled. Spike-specific TCR breadth and depth were elevated following two AZD1222 doses. Clonal diversity may have been underestimated in mostly white British donors.

This CDR3 spans 17 amino acids. Per the germline V gene, CDR1 is SGHAT and CDR2 is FQNNGV. Trimming took 4 bases from V and 2 from J; bases not matched to a gene: 12. The data were produced by immunoSEQ multiplex PCR, yet TCRdb's version contains in-frame clones alone and is incomplete. The repertoire includes about 210,000 clones, 90% to 95% of them detected once, and approximately 1.7% sits in the top ten. This TCR came from an adult who received the MenACWY meningococcal vaccine as a control. V and J are TRBV11-2 and TRBJ1-1, with 8 positions matching TRBD1. This sample comprised peripheral blood, obtained 28 days after the second dose of the MenACWY control vaccine. The CDR3, as DNA: TGTGCCAGCAGCTATGGAGAGACAGGGGTACCCAACACTGAAGCTTTCTTT. Protein product: CASSYGETGVPNTEAFF. The full variable domain, completed using reference TRBV11-2 and TRBJ1-1, is EAGVAQSPRYKIIEKRQSVAFWCNPISGHATLYWYQQILGQGPKLLIQFQNNGVVDDSQLPKDRFSAERLKGVDSTLKIQPAKLEDSAVYLCASSYGETGVPNTEAFFGQGTRLTVV.